This T cell receptor beta chain was observed in a study of shared clonotypes between healthy human individuals. Study-level findings and limits: Few donors restricted represented genetic and exposure-history diversity.

CD45RO negativity and positive selection for CCR7 defined naive CD8 cells, a population that excluded terminally differentiated effector memory CD45RA+ cells. Notes on this clone: Antigen specificity is unknown.

Repertoires were generated with immunoSEQ multiplex PCR, while TCRdb's copy carries only in-frame clones and drops some. The sample includes about 580,000 clones, more than 95% of them seen just once. Germline V gene lookup returns CDR1 WNHNN and CDR2 SYGVQD (reference sequence). The CDR3 spans 13 residues. V lost 3 bases and J 7 bases, leaving 10 bases between the germline ends. The sample taken for sequencing was naive CD8+ T cells sorted from blood. The V and J genes are TRBV10-1 and TRBJ2-1; D is ambiguous. The TCR originated in a young man in good health. CDR3 loop: CASSDRSQNEQFF. CDR3 bases: TGCGCCAGCAGTGACAGGTCCCAGAATGAGCAGTTCTTC.